Given below is one T cell receptor (beta chain) in context. No antigen is known for it. One base away there is no much larger clone; base qualities are not given. Here V drops 5 bases and J drops 3 bases, and the junction holds 8 bases not matched to any gene. The CDR3 spans 15 residues, from the cysteine through the phenylalanine. Only the CDR3 region is kept as DNA, spanning 45 bases read in frame from base 1. According to the germline V gene, CDR1 reads SGHTA and CDR2 reads FQGNSA. The sample originates from a study of T cells after yellow fever vaccination (dated by TCRdb to the late 2010s). About the study as a whole: Libraries from fractions with low cell numbers were prepared with the SMART-Seq v4 Ultra Low Input RNA kit. To follow T-cell clones before and after both primary and booster YFV17D yellow fever vaccination, bulk TCR alpha and beta repertoires underwent longitudinal sequencing. Bulk PBMC replicates and cell subsets were isolated from blood drawn at multiple timepoints before and after both primary and secondary immunization. Two healthy male donors, one aged 18 to 30 and one aged 30 to 39 years, made up the cohort.

Broad study findings and their caveats: The secondary T-cell response was weaker than the primary response but faster, peaking on day 5 instead of day 15. Most clones expanded after primary vaccination were re-detected after the booster (approximately 95% of CD4 and about nine tenths of CD8), suggesting broad memory maintenance. A small share of clonotypes occurred in both CD4 and CD8 compartments, likely arising from convergent recombination. Computational filtering was needed because FACS-sorted repertoires could contain abundant contaminating clonotypes from the bulk population. Only two donors were included in the study, so the extent to which the findings can be generalized is limited.

The treatment or condition label corresponds to: live attenuated yellow fever vaccine strain. At every blood-draw timepoint, two biological replicates of bulk PBMCs were collected. PBMCs were isolated from peripheral blood using a standard Ficoll-Paque protocol. RNA was extracted with TriZol from bulk PBMCs, CD4 and CD8 fractions, and dextramer-positive and dextramer-negative fractions. TCR cDNA was made using 5'RACE template switching, a step that added a universal primer site and unique molecular identifiers. cDNA synthesis was primed from both the TCR alpha and TCR beta constant segments. Libraries were amplified in two PCR steps, with sample barcodes and sequencing adapters added in the second step. Libraries were sequenced on Illumina HiSeq 2500 (2x100 bp) or NovaSeq (2x150 bp). As for the authors' bioinformatics: Demultiplexing of reads and collapsing into UMI consensus sequences were performed with MIGEC, and V(D)J alignment was carried out with MiXCR. Vaccine-responding clonotypes were identified with edgeR using replicate PBMC samples, with FDR below 0.01 and a log2 fold change above 5 up to day 15 being required. Each bulk clonotype received a CD4 or CD8 identity based on whether the sequenced CD4 or CD8 repertoire contained that clonotype at higher abundance. TCRdb cleaned the public reads at Q25 with fastp, built clones with MiXCR and kept in-frame beta chains. A single entry per CDR3 protein holds the most common genes and DNA from its merged rows. The V and J calls were determined by TCRdb, not by the authors. The sample data list hundreds of thousands of distinct CDR3 sequences, and 10% to 15% of these were observed just once. In total, the top ten clones hold about 15% of the sample.

The V and J segments used are TRBV7-2 and TRBJ1-2; 8 central bases correspond to TRBD1. This clonotype was sampled from a man aged 25 to 40 who received the YFV17D yellow fever vaccine. The source was PBMCs, collected on the day of the yellow fever booster vaccination. The CDR3 loop reads CASSARAGGDYGYTF. The nucleotide sequence reads as follows: TGTGCCAGCAGCGCAAGGGCAGGGGGCGACTATGGCTACACCTTC.